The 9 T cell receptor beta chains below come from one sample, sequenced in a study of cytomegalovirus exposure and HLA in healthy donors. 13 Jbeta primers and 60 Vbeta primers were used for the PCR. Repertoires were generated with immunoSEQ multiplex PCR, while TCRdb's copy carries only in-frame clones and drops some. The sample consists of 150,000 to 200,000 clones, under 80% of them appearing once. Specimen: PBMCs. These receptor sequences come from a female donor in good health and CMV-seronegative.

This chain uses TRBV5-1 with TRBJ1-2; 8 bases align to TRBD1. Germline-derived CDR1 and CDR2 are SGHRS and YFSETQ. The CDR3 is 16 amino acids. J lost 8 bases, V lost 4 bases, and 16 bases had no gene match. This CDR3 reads CASSLKDLDREGGYTF. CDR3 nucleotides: TGCGCCAGCAGCCTTAAGGATTTGGACAGGGAGGGAGGCTACACCTTC.

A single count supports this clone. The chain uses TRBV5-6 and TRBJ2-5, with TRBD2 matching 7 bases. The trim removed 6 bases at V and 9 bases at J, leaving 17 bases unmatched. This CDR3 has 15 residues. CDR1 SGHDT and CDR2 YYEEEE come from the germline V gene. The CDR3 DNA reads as TGTGCCAGCATCCCCGCCCGGGCGGTCCGGGGGGCCCAGTACTTC. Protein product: CASIPARAVRGAQYF. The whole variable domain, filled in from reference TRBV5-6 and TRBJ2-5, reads DAGVTQSPTHLIKTRGQQVTLRCSPKSGHDTVSWYQQALGQGPQFIFQYYEEEERQRGNFPDRFSGHQFPNYSSELNVNALLLGDSALYLCASIPARAVRGAQYFGPGTRLLVL.

CDR3 sequence reads: CASSSGGINQPQHF. CDR3 coding DNA: TGTGCCAGCAGCTCAGGGGGTATCAATCAGCCCCAGCATTTT. The V gene is TRBV7-9, the J gene TRBJ1-5; 7 bases line up with TRBD1. Germline CDR1 and CDR2: SEHNR and FQNEAQ (reference sequence). J lost 3 bases, V lost 4 bases, and 3 bases had no gene match. The length of the CDR3 is 14 residues.

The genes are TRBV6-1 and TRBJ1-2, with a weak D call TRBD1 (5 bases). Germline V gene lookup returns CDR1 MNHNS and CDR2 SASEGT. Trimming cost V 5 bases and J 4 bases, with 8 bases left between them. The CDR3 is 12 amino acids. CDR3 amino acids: CASSSDSYGYTF. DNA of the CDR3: TGTGCCAGCAGTTCCGACAGCTATGGCTACACCTTC.

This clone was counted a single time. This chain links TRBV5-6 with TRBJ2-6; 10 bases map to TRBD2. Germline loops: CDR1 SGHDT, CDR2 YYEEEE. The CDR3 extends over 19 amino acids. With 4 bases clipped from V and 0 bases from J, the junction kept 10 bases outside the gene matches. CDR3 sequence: CASSGGGTSENSGANVLTF. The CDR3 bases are TGTGCCAGCAGCGGGGGCGGGACTAGCGAAAACTCTGGGGCCAACGTCCTGACTTTC.

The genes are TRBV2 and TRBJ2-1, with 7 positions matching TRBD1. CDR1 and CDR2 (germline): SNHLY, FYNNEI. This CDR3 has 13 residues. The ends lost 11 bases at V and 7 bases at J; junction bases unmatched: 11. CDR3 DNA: TGTGCCGGTGGACAGGACCTGGGGAATGAGCAGTTCTTC. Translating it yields CAGGQDLGNEQFF.

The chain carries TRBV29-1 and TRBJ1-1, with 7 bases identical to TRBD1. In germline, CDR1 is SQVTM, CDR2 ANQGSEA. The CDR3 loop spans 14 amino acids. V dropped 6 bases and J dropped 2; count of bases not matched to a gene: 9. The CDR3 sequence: CSVHRGGINTEAFF. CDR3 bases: TGCAGCGTCCACAGGGGCGGGATTAACACTGAAGCTTTCTTT.

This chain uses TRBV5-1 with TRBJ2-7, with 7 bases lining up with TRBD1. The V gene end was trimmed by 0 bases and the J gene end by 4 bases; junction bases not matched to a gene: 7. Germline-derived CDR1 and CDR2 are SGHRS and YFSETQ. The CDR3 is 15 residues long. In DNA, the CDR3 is TGCGCCAGCAGCTTGGGACAGGGACAGCCATACGAGCAGTACTTC. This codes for CASSLGQGQPYEQYF.

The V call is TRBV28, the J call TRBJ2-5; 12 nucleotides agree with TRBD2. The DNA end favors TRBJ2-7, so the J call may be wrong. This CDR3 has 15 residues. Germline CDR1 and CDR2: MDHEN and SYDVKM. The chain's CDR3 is CASSSLAGGSYEQYF. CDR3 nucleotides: TGTGCCAGCAGTTCACTAGCGGGAGGCTCCTACGAGCAGTACTTC.